The 3 T cell receptor beta chains below were found in one sample sequenced in a study of cytomegalovirus exposure and HLA in healthy donors. This PCR relied on a set of 60 Vbeta primers and 13 Jbeta primers. Using immunoSEQ multiplex PCR, the repertoire was profiled, and TCRdb retains in-frame clones only, with some absent. This sample has about 60,000 clones, with 55% to 85% found just once. What was sequenced was PBMCs. The receptors here all came from a man aged 35 to 55 in good health and CMV-seropositive.

The rearrangement joins TRBV19 to TRBJ1-2; D is perhaps TRBD1 (6 bases). Trimming took off 7 bases at V and 1 base at J, with 7 bases between the two ends. Germline CDR1 and CDR2: LNHDA and SQIVND (reference sequence). This CDR3 comprises 12 residues. The CDR3 sequence: CASNRDNYGYTF. The CDR3 region has the DNA TGTGCCAGTAACAGGGATAACTATGGCTACACCTTC.

The chain uses TRBV29-1 and TRBJ2-2, with D perhaps TRBD1 (5 bases). The V gene's germline CDR1 is SQVTM and CDR2 ANQGSEA. Trimming shortened V by 4 bases and J by 5 bases, and 8 bases separated the two germline ends. The CDR3 is 12 residues long. DNA of the CDR3: TGCAGCGTTGGACAGACGACCGGGGAGCTGTTTTTT. Protein product: CSVGQTTGELFF.

The V and J genes are TRBV7-9 and TRBJ2-5, with D possibly being TRBD2 (6 bases). Germline-derived CDR1 and CDR2 are SEHNR and FQNEAQ (reference sequence). Trimming took 1 base from V and 5 from J, leaving 20 bases between them. This CDR3 contains 17 residues. CDR3 nucleotide sequence: TGTGCCAGCAGCTTAGGAACCTCGGGGGACGTGGGGGAGACCCAGTACTTC. The encoded protein is CASSLGTSGDVGETQYF. The full variable domain, completed using reference TRBV7-9 and TRBJ2-5, is DTGVSQNPRHKITKRGQNVTFRCDPISEHNRLYWYRQTLGQGPEFLTYFQNEAQLEKSRLLSDRFSAERPKGSFSTLEIQRTEQGDSAMYLCASSLGTSGDVGETQYFGPGTRLLVL.